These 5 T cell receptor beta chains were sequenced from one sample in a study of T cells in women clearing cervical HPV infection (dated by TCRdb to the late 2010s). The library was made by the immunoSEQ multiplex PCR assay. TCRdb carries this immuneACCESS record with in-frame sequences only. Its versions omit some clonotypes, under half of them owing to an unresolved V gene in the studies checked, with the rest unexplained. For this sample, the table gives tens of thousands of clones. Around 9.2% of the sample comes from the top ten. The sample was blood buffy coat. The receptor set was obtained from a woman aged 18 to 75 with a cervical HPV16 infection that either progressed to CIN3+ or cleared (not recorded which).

CDR3 sequence: CASLPTGGGFITDTQYF. CDR3 bases read: TGTGCCAGCCTTCCGACAGGGGGAGGATTTATAACAGATACG. The chain recombines TRBV28 with TRBJ2-3; 9 bases are a match to TRBD1. Read coverage stops 3 residues before the CDR3 terminus; the germline J gene supplies the remainder. V lost 8 bases and J lost 3; bases outside the gene matches: 15. Germline V gene data show CDR1 as MDHEN and CDR2 as SYDVKM. This CDR3 is built from 17 residues. The full variable domain, rest sourced from reference TRBV28 and TRBJ2-3, is DVKVTQSSRYLVKRTGEKVFLECVQDMDHENMFWYRQDPGLGLRLIYFSYDVKMKEKGDIPEGYSVSREKKERFSLILESASTNQTSMYLCASLPTGGGFITDTQYFGPGTRLTVL.

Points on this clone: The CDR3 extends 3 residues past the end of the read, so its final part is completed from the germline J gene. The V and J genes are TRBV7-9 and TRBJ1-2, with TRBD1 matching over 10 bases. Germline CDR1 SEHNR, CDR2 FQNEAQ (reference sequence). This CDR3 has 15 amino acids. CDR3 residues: CASSNRDRGWSDYTF. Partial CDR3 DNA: TGTGCCAGCAGCAACCGGGACAGGGGCTGGAGTGAC.

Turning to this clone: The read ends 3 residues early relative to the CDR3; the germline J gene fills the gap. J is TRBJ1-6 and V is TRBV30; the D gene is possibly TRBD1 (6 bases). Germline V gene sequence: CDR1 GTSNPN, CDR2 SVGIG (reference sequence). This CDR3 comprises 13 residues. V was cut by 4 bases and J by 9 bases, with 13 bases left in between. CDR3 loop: CAWKGGTGSPLHF. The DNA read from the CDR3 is TGTGCCTGGAAGGGGGGGACGGGTTCACCC.

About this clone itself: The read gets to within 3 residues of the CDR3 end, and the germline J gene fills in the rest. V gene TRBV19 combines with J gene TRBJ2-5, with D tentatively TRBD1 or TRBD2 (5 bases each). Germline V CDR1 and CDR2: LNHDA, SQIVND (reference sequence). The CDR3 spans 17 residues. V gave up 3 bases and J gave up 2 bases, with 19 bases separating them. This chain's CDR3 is CASSIIGESGKQETQYF. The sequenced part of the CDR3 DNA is TGTGCCAGTAGTATTATAGGGGAGTCGGGTAAGCAAGAGACC.

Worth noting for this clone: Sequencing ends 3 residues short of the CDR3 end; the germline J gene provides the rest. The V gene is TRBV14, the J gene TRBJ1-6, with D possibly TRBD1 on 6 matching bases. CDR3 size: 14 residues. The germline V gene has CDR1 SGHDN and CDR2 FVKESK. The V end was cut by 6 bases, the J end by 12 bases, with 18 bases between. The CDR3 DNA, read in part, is TGTGCCAGCAGACAGGGACGGCTGGTAGGACCC. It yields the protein CASRQGRLVGP. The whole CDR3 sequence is CASRQGRLVGPLHF.